This entry describes one T cell receptor beta chain. The antigen this receptor binds is unknown. Base quality data are lacking; no much larger clone is found one base away. Ficoll-Paque density gradient centrifugation was used to isolate PBMCs. V ends up 5 bases short and J 5 bases short, with an unmatched junction base count of 8. The CDR3 holds 16 amino acids from the cysteine to the phenylalanine. Left in the record is the CDR3 DNA by itself, 48 bases read in frame from the first base. In the germline V gene (reference sequence), CDR1 corresponds to SEHNR and CDR2 to FQNEAQ. These data are taken from a study of T-cell memory formation after mild COVID-19 (dated by TCRdb to about 2021). Some background on the complete study: TCR sequence clusters from the two donors were largely donor specific. T-cell clones expanding and contracting after mild COVID-19 in two donors were tracked by longitudinal TCRalpha and TCRbeta repertoire sequencing. The cohort was made up of two young adult volunteers, one female and one male, who were previously healthy.

Instrument used: Illumina NovaSeq 6000. Using 5'RACE with constant-segment primers, TCRalpha and TCRbeta cDNA libraries were constructed, with sample barcodes and unique molecular identifiers added in the process. Trizol reagent was used to extract RNA from every sample. Library amplification was performed in two PCR steps, and a second sample barcode and Illumina TruSeq adapters were introduced in the second step. Libraries were sequenced on an Illumina NovaSeq with 2 x 150 bp paired-end reads. The published analysis was carried out like this. With migec v1.2.7, reads were demultiplexed and then collapsed into UMI-guided consensus sequences. Using mixcr v2.1.11, UMI consensuses were aligned to TRA and TRB V and J templates and then assembled into clonotypes. A clonotype was counted as expanded or contracted only when both edgeR and NoisET called the clonotype significant, with the noise models trained on biological replicates. For edgeR calls, the cutoffs were a false discovery rate-adjusted p below 0.01 and a log2 fold-change threshold of 1. PCA with hierarchical clustering of max-normalized trajectories of the 1000 most abundant clonotypes was used as exploratory dynamics analysis. Separately sequenced CD4+ and CD8+ repertoires were used to assign a CD4 or CD8 phenotype to each responding clone. TCRdb trimmed the raw reads at Q25, called clones with MiXCR and kept productive beta chains. Rows with a matching CDR3 protein are joined into one entry that keeps the most common DNA and genes. The V and J calls and clone size are TCRdb's, not the authors'. The sample table holds approximately 580,000 distinct CDR3 sequences, of which just over 20% were seen once. The ten largest clones take up 9.5% to 15% of the sample.

What the study reported, not specific to this receptor: The second-wave clones that peaked on day 37 were not confirmed to be SARS-CoV-2 specific. Contracting CD4+ clones were located mainly in the CM and EM memory subsets, whereas CD8+ clones were found to be enriched in EMRA. Some responding clones were detected in pre-infection memory, suggesting pre-existing cross-reactive memory T cells joined the SARS-CoV-2 response. Clones contracting from day 15 to 85 had balanced CD4/CD8 phenotypes, while a second wave expanding from day 15 to 37 was biased towards CD4+. The study included only a couple of mild cases, and larger cohorts that include severe cases with pre-infection samples were judged to be necessary.

Recombination connected TRBV7-9 to TRBJ2-2; TRBD2 matches 10 bases in the middle. This clonotype originated in an adult woman who had mild COVID-19 (a few samples of this study predate the infection). The sample titles of this study are shuffled in the database, so cell type and time point are left out; the donor was told from shared clones. The sample taken for sequencing was PBMCs or a T cell subset sorted from them (not recorded which). The bases read TGTGCCAGCAGCCCAGCTAGCGGGAGAGGTACCGGGGAGCTGTTTTTT. The resulting protein is CASSPASGRGTGELFF.